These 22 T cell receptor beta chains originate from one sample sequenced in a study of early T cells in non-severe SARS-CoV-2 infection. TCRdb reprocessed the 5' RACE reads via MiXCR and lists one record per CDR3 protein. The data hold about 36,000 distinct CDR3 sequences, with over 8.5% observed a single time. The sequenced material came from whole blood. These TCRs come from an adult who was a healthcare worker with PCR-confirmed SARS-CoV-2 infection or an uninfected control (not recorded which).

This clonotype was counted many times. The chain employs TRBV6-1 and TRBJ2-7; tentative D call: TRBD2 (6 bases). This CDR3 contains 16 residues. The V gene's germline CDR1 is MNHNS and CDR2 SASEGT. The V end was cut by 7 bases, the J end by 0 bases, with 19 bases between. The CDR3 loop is CASTRTGTLSSYEQYF. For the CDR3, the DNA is TGTGCCAGCACCAGAACCGGGACTCTTAGCTCCTACGAGCAGTACTTC.

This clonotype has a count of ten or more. Written as DNA, the CDR3 is TGTGCCAGCAGTTTTTTTGGACAGGGGGCATCACCCCTCCACTTT. This gives the protein CASSFFGQGASPLHF. This sequence joins TRBV28 and TRBJ1-6; 11 positions match TRBD1. The CDR3 length is 15 residues. V dropped 3 bases and J dropped 10; count of bases not matched to a gene: 5. Germline V gives CDR1 MDHEN, CDR2 SYDVKM.

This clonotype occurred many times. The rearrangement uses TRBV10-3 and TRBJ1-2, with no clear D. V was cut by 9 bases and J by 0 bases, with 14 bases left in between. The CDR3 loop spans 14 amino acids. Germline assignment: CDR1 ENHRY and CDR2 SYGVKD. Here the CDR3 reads CAITSPSANYGYTF. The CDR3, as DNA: TGTGCCATAACGTCCCCCTCGGCTAACTATGGCTACACCTTC.

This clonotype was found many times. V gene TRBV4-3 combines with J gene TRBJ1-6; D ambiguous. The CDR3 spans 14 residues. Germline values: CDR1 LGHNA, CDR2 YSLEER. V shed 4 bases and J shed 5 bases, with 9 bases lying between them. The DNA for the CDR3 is TGCGCCAGCAGCCTGAATGCGAATAATTCACCCCTCCACTTT. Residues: CASSLNANNSPLHF.

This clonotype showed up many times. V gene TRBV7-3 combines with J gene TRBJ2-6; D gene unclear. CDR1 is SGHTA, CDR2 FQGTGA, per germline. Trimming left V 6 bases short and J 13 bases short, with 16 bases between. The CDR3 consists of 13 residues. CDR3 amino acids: CASRPPDLQVLTF. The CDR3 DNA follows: TGTGCCAGCAGGCCCCCGGACCTTCAGGTCCTGACTTTC. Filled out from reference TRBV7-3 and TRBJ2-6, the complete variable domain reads GAGVSQTPSNKVTEKGKYVELRCDPISGHTALYWYRQSLGQGPEFLIYFQGTGAADDSGLPNDRFFAVRPEGSVSTLKIQRTERGDSAVYLCASRPPDLQVLTFGAGSRLTVL.

The CDR3 loop is CSVGADTQYF. The CDR3 nucleotides are TGCAGCGTTGGTGCGGATACGCAGTATTTT. This chain links TRBV29-1 with TRBJ2-3, with unresolved D. Germline CDR1 is SQVTM and CDR2 is ANQGSEA. V was shortened by 4 bases and J by 6 bases, with 5 bases between the two germline ends. CDR3 length: 10 amino acids.

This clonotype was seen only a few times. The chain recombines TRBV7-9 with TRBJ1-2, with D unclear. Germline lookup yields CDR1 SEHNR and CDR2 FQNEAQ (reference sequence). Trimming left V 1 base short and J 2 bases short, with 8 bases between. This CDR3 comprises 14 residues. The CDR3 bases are TGTGCCAGCAGCTTAGAGGTGTCCAACTATGGCTACACCTTC. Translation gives CASSLEVSNYGYTF.

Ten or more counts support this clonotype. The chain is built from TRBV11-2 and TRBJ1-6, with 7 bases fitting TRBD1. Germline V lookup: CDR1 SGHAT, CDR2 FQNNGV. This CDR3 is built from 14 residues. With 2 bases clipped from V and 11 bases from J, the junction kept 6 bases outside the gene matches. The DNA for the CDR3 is TGTGCCAGCAGCTTAAAACCGGGACAGACACCCCTCCACTTT. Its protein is CASSLKPGQTPLHF.

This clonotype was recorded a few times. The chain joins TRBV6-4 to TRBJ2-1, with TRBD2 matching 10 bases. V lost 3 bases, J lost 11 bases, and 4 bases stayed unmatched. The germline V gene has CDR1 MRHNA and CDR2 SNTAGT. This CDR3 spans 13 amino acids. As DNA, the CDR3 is TGTGCCAGCAGTGAGTCAGCGGGGGGGCAGCAGTTCTTC. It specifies CASSESAGGQQFF.

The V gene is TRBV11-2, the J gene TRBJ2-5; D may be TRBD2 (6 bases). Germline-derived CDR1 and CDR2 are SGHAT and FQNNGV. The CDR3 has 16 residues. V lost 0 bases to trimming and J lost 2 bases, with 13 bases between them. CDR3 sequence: CASSLDRVSGQETQYF. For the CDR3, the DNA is TGTGCCAGCAGCTTAGATCGGGTTAGCGGTCAAGAGACCCAGTACTTC.

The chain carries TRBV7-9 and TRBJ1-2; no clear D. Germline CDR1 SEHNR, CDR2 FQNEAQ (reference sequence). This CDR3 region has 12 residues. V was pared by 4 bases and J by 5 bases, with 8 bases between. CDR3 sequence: CASSSDRYGYTF. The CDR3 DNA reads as TGTGCCAGCAGCTCGGACCGTTATGGCTACACCTTC.

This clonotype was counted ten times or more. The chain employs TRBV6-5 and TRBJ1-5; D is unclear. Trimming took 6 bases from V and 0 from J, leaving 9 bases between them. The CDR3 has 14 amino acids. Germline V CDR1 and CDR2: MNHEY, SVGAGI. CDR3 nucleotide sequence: TGTGCCAGCAGCGGCACGTATAGCAATCAGCCCCAGCATTTT. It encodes CASSGTYSNQPQHF.

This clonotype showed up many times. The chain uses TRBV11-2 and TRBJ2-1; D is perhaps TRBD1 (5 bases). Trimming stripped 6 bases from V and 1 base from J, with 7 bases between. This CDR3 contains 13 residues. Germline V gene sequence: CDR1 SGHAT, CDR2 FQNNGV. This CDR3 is CASSDSSYNEQFF. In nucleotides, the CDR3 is TGTGCCAGCAGTGACAGTTCCTACAATGAGCAGTTCTTC.

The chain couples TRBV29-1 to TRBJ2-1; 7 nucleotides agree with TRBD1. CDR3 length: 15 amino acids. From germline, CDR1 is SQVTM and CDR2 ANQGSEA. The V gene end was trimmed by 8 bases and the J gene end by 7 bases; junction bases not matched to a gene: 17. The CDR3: CSTGIPTGERNEQFF. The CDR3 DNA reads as TGCAGCACCGGCATTCCCACAGGGGAAAGGAATGAGCAGTTCTTC.

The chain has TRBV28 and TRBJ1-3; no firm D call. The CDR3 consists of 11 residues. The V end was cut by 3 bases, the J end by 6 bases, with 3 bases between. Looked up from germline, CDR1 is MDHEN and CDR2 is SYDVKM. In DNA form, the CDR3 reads TGTGCCAGCAGTTTGTTAAACACCATATATTTT. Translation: CASSLLNTIYF.

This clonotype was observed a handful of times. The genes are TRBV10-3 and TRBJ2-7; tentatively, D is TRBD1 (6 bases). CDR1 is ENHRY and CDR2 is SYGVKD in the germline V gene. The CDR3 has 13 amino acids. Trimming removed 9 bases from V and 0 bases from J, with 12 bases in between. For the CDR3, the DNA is TGTGCCATAAACTCGGGACACTCCTACGAGCAGTACTTC. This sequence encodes CAINSGHSYEQYF.

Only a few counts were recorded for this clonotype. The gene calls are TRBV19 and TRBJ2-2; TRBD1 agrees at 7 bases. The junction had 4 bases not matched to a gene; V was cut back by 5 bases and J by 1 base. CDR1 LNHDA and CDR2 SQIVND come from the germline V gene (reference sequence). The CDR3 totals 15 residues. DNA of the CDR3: TGTGCCAGTAGTTCTGGACAGGTGAACACCGGGGAGCTGTTTTTT. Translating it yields CASSSGQVNTGELFF.

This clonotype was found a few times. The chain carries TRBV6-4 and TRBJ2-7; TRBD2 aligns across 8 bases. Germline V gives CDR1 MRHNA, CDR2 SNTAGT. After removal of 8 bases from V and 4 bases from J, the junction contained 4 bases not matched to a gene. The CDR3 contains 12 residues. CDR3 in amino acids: CASSGGRYEQYF. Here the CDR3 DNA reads TGTGCCAGCTCGGGGGGGCGGTACGAGCAGTACTTC.

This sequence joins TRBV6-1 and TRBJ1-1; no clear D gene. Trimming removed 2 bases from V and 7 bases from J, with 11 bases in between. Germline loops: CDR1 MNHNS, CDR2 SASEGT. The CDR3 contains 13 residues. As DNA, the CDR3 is TGTGCCAGCAGTGAACTCGACGGCCTTGAAGCTTTCTTT. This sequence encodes CASSELDGLEAFF.

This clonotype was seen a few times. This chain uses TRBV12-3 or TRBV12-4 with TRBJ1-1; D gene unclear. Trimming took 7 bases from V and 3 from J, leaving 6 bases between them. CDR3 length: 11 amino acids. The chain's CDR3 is CASTIDTEAFF. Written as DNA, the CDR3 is TGTGCCAGCACCATTGACACTGAAGCTTTCTTT.

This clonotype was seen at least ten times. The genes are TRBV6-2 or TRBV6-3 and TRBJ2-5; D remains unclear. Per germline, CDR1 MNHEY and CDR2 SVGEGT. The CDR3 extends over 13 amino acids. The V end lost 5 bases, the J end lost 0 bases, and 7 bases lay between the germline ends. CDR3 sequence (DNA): TGTGCCAGCAGTCCTAAAGACCAAGAGACCCAGTACTTC. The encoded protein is CASSPKDQETQYF.

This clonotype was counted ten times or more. The CDR3: CASSVQEQSPLHF. The CDR3 nucleotides are TGTGCCAGCAGCGTACAGGAACAATCACCCCTCCACTTT. This chain joins TRBV6-6 and TRBJ1-6; TRBD1 might be the D (5 bases). The ends were cut back, 6 bases at V and 10 bases at J, with 13 bases in the middle. Per the germline V gene, CDR1 is MNHNY and CDR2 is SVGAGI (reference sequence). The CDR3 spans 13 residues.